The 32 T cell receptor beta chains presented below share a single source sample, sequenced in a study of human T cells and chemical hapten exposure. Time point in this sample: patch test 3, about 24 weeks after DPC sensitization. Treatment: therapeutic diphenylcyclopropenone sensitization with weekly scalp DPC. TCRdb recomputed calls from the RACE reads with MiXCR, one row per CDR3 protein. The sample has about 190,000 distinct CDR3 sequences, more than 20% seen once; the top ten hold around 2.5%. The source was whole blood, collected in connection with sensitization to the hapten diphenylcyclopropenone (DPC). Every receptor here comes from a woman in her 40s with alopecia areata. Some clones in this sample may be carry-over from other donors' samples.

The table lists this clonotype with a few counts. The CDR3 here is CASSLWESSYEQYF. CDR3 nucleotide sequence: TGTGCCAGCAGTTTGTGGGAAAGCTCCTACGAGCAGTACTTC. The chain has TRBV12-3 or TRBV12-4 and TRBJ2-7, with D uncertain. Trimming removed 3 bases at V and 0 bases at J, with 9 bases between. The CDR3 totals 14 residues.

This chain links TRBV24-1 with TRBJ2-3, with 7 bases lining up with TRBD1. With 4 bases clipped from V and 4 bases from J, the junction kept 10 bases outside the gene matches. CDR3 length: 16 amino acids. In germline, CDR1 is KGHDR, CDR2 SFDVKD. The DNA for the CDR3 is TGTGCCACCAGTGAACCCCCGGGACAGAGAGCAGATACGCAGTATTTT. Translating it yields CATSEPPGQRADTQYF.

The chain combines TRBV6-6 with TRBJ2-3; 8 bases line up with TRBD1. The CDR3 runs to 14 residues. The germline gives CDR1 MNHNY, CDR2 SVGAGI (reference sequence). The V gene end was trimmed by 6 bases and the J gene end by 2 bases; junction bases not matched to a gene: 4. The CDR3: CASRNRGTTDTQYF. The CDR3, as DNA: TGTGCCAGCAGGAACAGGGGGACCACAGATACGCAGTATTTT.

This clonotype was observed many times. The chain links TRBV5-1 to TRBJ2-7, with 11 bases aligning to TRBD2. CDR3 length equals 15 residues. Germline V gives CDR1 SGHRS, CDR2 YFSETQ. Trimming removed 1 base from V and 0 bases from J; junction bases left unmatched: 0. The CDR3 loop is CASSLTSGSSYEQYF. The CDR3 DNA reads TGCGCCAGCAGCTTGACTAGCGGGAGCTCCTACGAGCAGTACTTC.

The chain recombines TRBV20-1 with TRBJ2-3; D possibly corresponds to TRBD1 (5 bases). The germline V gene has CDR1 DFQATT and CDR2 SNEGSKA (reference sequence). CDR3 length: 15 residues. V was pared by 1 base and J by 6 bases, with 17 bases between. CDR3 loop: CSARVGQKLGDTQYF. The CDR3 region has the DNA TGCAGTGCTAGAGTGGGGCAAAAATTGGGCGATACGCAGTATTTT.

This clonotype appeared many times. The chain employs TRBV9 and TRBJ2-2, with D unclear. V lost 0 bases to trimming and J lost 8 bases, with 5 bases between them. Germline V gene data show CDR1 as SGDLS and CDR2 as YYNGEE. The CDR3 extends over 12 amino acids. CDR3 amino acids: CASSVVPGELFF. CDR3 nucleotides: TGTGCCAGCAGCGTAGTGCCGGGGGAGCTGTTTTTT. Supplemented by reference TRBV9 and TRBJ2-2, the full variable domain reads DSGVTQTPKHLITATGQRVTLRCSPRSGDLSVYWYQQSLDQGLQFLIQYYNGEERAKGNILERFSAQQFPDLHSELNLSSLELGDSALYFCASSVVPGELFFGEGSRLTVL.

Concerning this clonotype itself: With a much larger clone just one base away, this may be a read error. The CDR3: CSARAHGQPPYEQYF. DNA for the CDR3: TGCAGTGCTAGGGCCCACGGACAGCCTCCCTACGAGCAGTACTTC. This chain links TRBV20-1 with TRBJ2-7; TRBD1 is a possible D gene (6 bases). The V gene lost 3 bases and the J gene lost 2 bases, with 17 bases spanning the gap. Germline V gene data show CDR1 as DFQATT and CDR2 as SNEGSKA (reference sequence). This CDR3 spans 15 amino acids.

The table lists this clonotype with a count of one. The chain links TRBV20-1 to TRBJ1-3; the D is unclear. The V gene lost 0 bases and the J gene lost 4 bases, with 13 bases spanning the gap. This CDR3 is 15 amino acids long. CDR1 DFQATT and CDR2 SNEGSKA come from the germline V gene (reference sequence). In nucleotides, the CDR3 is TGCAGTGCTAGAGATGGGTCAGAGCCAGGAAACACCATATATTTT. It yields the protein CSARDGSEPGNTIYF.

The V call is TRBV6-2 or TRBV6-3, the J call TRBJ2-1, with D possibly matching TRBD1 (5 bases). The germline gives CDR1 MNHEY, CDR2 SVGEGT. V gave up 2 bases and J gave up 3 bases, with 11 bases separating them. The CDR3 is made up of 15 amino acids. The CDR3 sequence is CASSYERRGYNEQFF. Written as DNA, the CDR3 is TGTGCCAGCAGTTACGAACGAAGGGGCTACAATGAGCAGTTCTTC.

The rearrangement uses TRBV29-1 and TRBJ1-2; no clear D gene. This CDR3 has 11 residues. The germline CDR1 and CDR2 sequences are SQVTM and ANQGSEA. V was trimmed by 0 bases and J by 6 bases, leaving 5 bases between them. The CDR3 is CSVEDFNGYTF. As DNA, the CDR3 is TGCAGCGTTGAAGATTTTAATGGCTACACCTTC. Using reference TRBV29-1 and TRBJ1-2 for the parts outside the CDR3, the full variable domain is SAVISQKPSRDICQRGTSLTIQCQVDSQVTMMFWYRQQPGQSLTLIATANQGSEATYESGFVIDKFPISRPNLTFSTLTVSNMSPEDSSIYLCSVEDFNGYTFGSGTRLTVV.

V and J are TRBV28 and TRBJ1-4; no definite D call. There are 18 residues in the CDR3. Germline V lookup: CDR1 MDHEN, CDR2 SYDVKM. V was shortened by 4 bases and J by 2 bases, with 20 bases between the two germline ends. CDR3 amino acids: CASSSPPGPWRTNEKLFF. The DNA for the CDR3 is TGTGCCAGCAGTTCCCCTCCTGGCCCGTGGAGGACTAATGAAAAACTGTTTTTT.

The rearrangement uses TRBV7-2 and TRBJ2-3; 14 bases map to TRBD2. V was pared by 3 bases and J by 8 bases, with 1 base of the junction left unmatched. This CDR3 is built from 14 residues. Germline V gives CDR1 SGHTA, CDR2 FQGNSA. For the CDR3, the DNA is TGTGCCAGCAGCTTGGGACTAGCGGGGGTTACGCAGTATTTT. Protein: CASSLGLAGVTQYF.

In this sample, this clonotype turned up many times. The chain recombines TRBV9 with TRBJ1-6; D call uncertain. The ends were cut back, 0 bases at V and 14 bases at J, with 3 bases in the middle. Germline assignment: CDR1 SGDLS and CDR2 YYNGEE. This CDR3 is built from 10 residues. The CDR3 region has the DNA TGTGCCAGCAGCGTAGTATCCCTCCACTTT. Its translation: CASSVVSLHF. Using reference TRBV9 and TRBJ1-6 for the parts outside the CDR3, the full variable domain is DSGVTQTPKHLITATGQRVTLRCSPRSGDLSVYWYQQSLDQGLQFLIQYYNGEERAKGNILERFSAQQFPDLHSELNLSSLELGDSALYFCASSVVSLHFGNGTRLTVT.

This clonotype was counted at least ten times. This chain connects TRBV30 to TRBJ2-7, with 7 bases matching TRBD1. The germline CDR1 and CDR2 sequences are GTSNPN and SVGIG (reference sequence). V shed 3 bases and J 3 bases; nucleotides not matched to a gene: 5. The CDR3 consists of 13 residues. The CDR3 sequence: CAWSGQESYEQYF. CDR3 nucleotide sequence: TGTGCCTGGAGCGGACAGGAGAGCTACGAGCAGTACTTC.

The rearrangement uses TRBV20-1 and TRBJ2-7; 9 bases fit TRBD1. V lost 3 bases to trimming and J lost 6 bases; unmatched junction nucleotides: 9. CDR1 DFQATT and CDR2 SNEGSKA come from the germline V gene (reference sequence). The CDR3 length is 14 residues. The CDR3 spells CSARDPTGGSEQYF. The CDR3 DNA reads TGCAGTGCTAGGGATCCAACAGGGGGCTCCGAGCAGTACTTC.

The chain recombines TRBV28 with TRBJ2-7; possibly TRBD1 for D (5 bases). The germline V and J ends were trimmed by 2 bases and 2 bases, with 10 bases remaining between them. The length of the CDR3 is 14 residues. Germline V lookup: CDR1 MDHEN, CDR2 SYDVKM. In DNA, the CDR3 is TGTGCCAGCAGTTTACCAGGGTCTCCCTACGAGCAGTACTTC. Its translation: CASSLPGSPYEQYF.

This clonotype was counted ten times or more. The chain uses TRBV3-1 and TRBJ2-5, with TRBD2 matching 11 bases. The V gene's germline CDR1 is LGHDT and CDR2 YNNKEL (reference sequence). The J segment lost 7 bases and the V segment lost 4 bases, leaving 11 bases of the junction unmatched. The CDR3 extends over 16 amino acids. The CDR3 nucleotides are TGTGCCAGCAGCCCCATTAGCGGGAGGGGGAAGATGACCCAGTACTTC. Its protein product is CASSPISGRGKMTQYF.

Only a few counts were recorded for this clonotype. This chain uses TRBV4-1 with TRBJ2-7, with 8 bases lining up with TRBD1. J was trimmed by 0 bases and V by 0 bases; bases with no gene match: 7. CDR1 and CDR2 from the germline V gene are MGHRA and YSYEKL. The CDR3 runs 17 residues. CDR3 sequence reads: CASSQDITGGSSYEQYF. The CDR3 DNA follows: TGCGCCAGCAGCCAAGATATTACAGGGGGGAGCTCCTACGAGCAGTACTTC.

The gene calls are TRBV20-1 and TRBJ2-7; TRBD1 or TRBD2 may be the D gene (5 bases each). Trimming removed 5 bases at V and 5 bases at J, with 16 bases between. The germline V gene encodes CDR1 DFQATT and CDR2 SNEGSKA (reference sequence). CDR3 length: 13 residues. The CDR3 protein is CSAVGTRGHEQYF. CDR3 sequence (DNA): TGCAGTGCTGTCGGGACCCGCGGCCACGAGCAGTACTTC.

The chain joins TRBV12-3 or TRBV12-4 to TRBJ2-1; D is unclear. The V gene lost 4 bases and the J gene lost 7 bases, with 8 bases spanning the gap. The CDR3 consists of 12 residues. The CDR3: CASSWVENEQFF. The CDR3 DNA follows: TGTGCCAGCAGTTGGGTTGAGAATGAGCAGTTCTTC.

The chain combines TRBV6-1 with TRBJ2-1; 10 bases match TRBD2. V was pared by 2 bases and J by 4 bases, with 5 bases of the junction left unmatched. The CDR3 runs 16 residues. Germline V CDR1 and CDR2: MNHNS, SASEGT. CDR3 in DNA: TGTGCCAGCAGTGAAATCCTAGCGGGGGAGTACAATGAGCAGTTCTTC. Protein sequence: CASSEILAGEYNEQFF.

V and J are TRBV6-2 or TRBV6-3 and TRBJ2-3; TRBD2 might be the D (5 bases). CDR1 is MNHEY, CDR2 SVGEGT, per germline. This CDR3 is 15 amino acids long. Trimming left V 6 bases short and J 4 bases short, with 17 bases between. The CDR3 DNA sequence: TGTGCCAGCAGATCCCTAGCTGAAAGCGCAGATACGCAGTATTTT. It translates to CASRSLAESADTQYF.

This clonotype was seen a handful of times. The chain recombines TRBV7-9 with TRBJ2-2; 13 positions agree with TRBD2. The CDR3 totals 16 residues. The germline V gene has CDR1 SEHNR and CDR2 FQNEAQ (reference sequence). V trimming: 5 bases; J trimming: 6 bases; junction bases outside the gene matches: 6. The CDR3 DNA follows: TGTGCCAGCAGCCTCGGACTAGCGGGAGATCCCGGGGAGCTGTTTTTT. Amino acid sequence: CASSLGLAGDPGELFF.

This clonotype was counted a few times. CDR3 amino acids: CATRPYRNEQFF. DNA for the CDR3: TGTGCCACCCGACCCTATCGAAATGAGCAGTTCTTC. This sequence joins TRBV6-2 or TRBV6-3 and TRBJ2-1; the D is unclear. V was pared by 10 bases and J by 7 bases, with 14 bases between. Germline V gene sequence: CDR1 MNHEY, CDR2 SVGEGT. The CDR3 consists of 12 residues.

V gene TRBV7-2 combines with J gene TRBJ1-2, with a tentative D call TRBD1 (5 bases). V was pared by 5 bases and J by 4 bases, with 14 bases between. Germline-derived CDR1 and CDR2 are SGHTA and FQGNSA. The CDR3 covers 14 residues. The CDR3 spells CASSGGTASYGYTF. The CDR3, as DNA: TGTGCCAGCAGCGGGGGGACGGCGAGCTATGGCTACACCTTC.

J is TRBJ2-5 and V is TRBV6-2 or TRBV6-3; 7 positions match TRBD2. Looked up from germline, CDR1 is MNHEY and CDR2 is SVGEGT. CDR3 size: 14 residues. Unmatched junction bases numbered 7, after V lost 7 bases and J lost 2 bases. For the CDR3, the DNA is TGTGCCAGCACTTGGGGAGGGACTCAAGAGACCCAGTACTTC. This encodes CASTWGGTQETQYF.

The chain has TRBV28 and TRBJ2-5, with D perhaps matching TRBD2 (6 bases). This CDR3 has 14 amino acids. Germline V CDR1 and CDR2: MDHEN, SYDVKM. V lost 6 bases and J lost 5, with 16 bases in between. The CDR3 loop is CASSLPLGGETQYF. The CDR3, as DNA: TGTGCCAGCAGCCTCCCGTTGGGAGGCGAGACCCAGTACTTC.

In this sample, this clonotype turned up a few times. The rearrangement uses TRBV12-2 and TRBJ2-3; the table assigns TRBD2, which was not confirmed against the DNA. TRBV12-2 is a documented pseudogene. The CDR3 extends over 18 amino acids. The CDR3: CASRLRTGTAMLTDTQYF. DNA for the CDR3: TGTGCAAGTCGCTTAAGAACCGGGACTGCAATGCTCACAGATACGCAGTATTTT.

This sequence joins TRBV4-3 and TRBJ2-1; no clear D gene. Germline CDR1 LGHNA, CDR2 YSLEER. There are 14 residues in the CDR3. V gave up 4 bases and J gave up 6 bases, with 13 bases separating them. The CDR3 reads CASSLERVANEQFF. The CDR3 bases are TGCGCCAGCAGCCTTGAAAGGGTAGCCAATGAGCAGTTCTTC.

This clonotype was detected only a few times. The chain links TRBV9 to TRBJ1-3, with no clear D. Germline lookup yields CDR1 SGDLS and CDR2 YYNGEE. V lost 1 base, J lost 0 bases, and 8 bases lay in between. The CDR3 has 15 residues. CDR3 coding DNA: TGTGCCAGCAGCGTATCGGGTAGCTCTGGAAACACCATATATTTT. Translated: CASSVSGSSGNTIYF.

This clonotype was seen many times. This chain joins TRBV3-1 and TRBJ2-7; TRBD1 agrees at 7 bases. The CDR3 contains 14 residues. The V segment lost 2 bases and the J segment 5 bases; nucleotides outside the gene matches: 6. Germline V gives CDR1 LGHDT, CDR2 YNNKEL (reference sequence). CDR3 region: CASSQRTGHHEQYF. The CDR3 DNA reads TGTGCCAGCAGCCAACGGACAGGACACCACGAGCAGTACTTC.

The chain couples TRBV6-4 to TRBJ1-4, with D uncertain. CDR3 length equals 11 residues. V shed 6 bases and J shed 10 bases, with 9 bases lying between them. Germline-derived CDR1 and CDR2 are MRHNA and SNTAGT. Here the CDR3 reads CASRGEGKLFF. DNA for the CDR3: TGTGCCAGCAGAGGAGAAGGAAAACTGTTTTTT.